The 27 T cell receptor beta chains presented below share a single source sample, sequenced in a study of OX40 agonist ivuxolimab in advanced cancers. This table comes from immunoSEQ multiplex PCR, and its TCRdb copy is limited to in-frame clones, with some not included. The data contain 25,000 to 30,000 clones, around 90% of them singletons. This specimen was CD4+ or CD8+ T cells sorted from blood, taken in a trial of the OX40 agonist ivuxolimab. These receptors were collected from an adult with an advanced solid tumor such as melanoma, head and neck, liver or kidney cancer.

V and J are TRBV27 and TRBJ1-1, with 10 positions matching TRBD1. V was pared by 5 bases and J by 3 bases, with 3 bases of the junction left unmatched. Germline V gene data show CDR1 as MNHEY and CDR2 as SMNVEV (reference sequence). The CDR3 consists of 14 residues. The chain's CDR3 is CASSPDRGDTEAFF. Here the CDR3 DNA reads TGTGCCAGCAGTCCGGACAGGGGGGACACTGAAGCTTTCTTT.

The chain combines TRBV28 with TRBJ2-7; D ambiguous. Germline V gene data show CDR1 as MDHEN and CDR2 as SYDVKM. CDR3 size: 17 residues. Trimming removed 4 bases from V and 4 bases from J, with 23 bases in between. CDR3: CASSYPLSSSNLYEQYF. Here the CDR3 DNA reads TGTGCCAGCAGTTACCCCTTGTCCTCCTCGAATTTGTACGAGCAGTACTTC.

The chain joins TRBV7-9 to TRBJ1-1, with D possibly matching TRBD1 (6 bases). The CDR3 totals 12 residues. Deletions cut 5 bases from V and 5 bases from J, with 9 bases between. The V gene's germline CDR1 is SEHNR and CDR2 FQNEAQ (reference sequence). CDR3 coding DNA: TGTGCCAGCAGCGAAGGGGGGACTGAAGCTTTCTTT. This gives the protein CASSEGGTEAFF.

Only one count was recorded for this clone. V gene TRBV7-2 combines with J gene TRBJ1-6, with 7 bases lining up with TRBD1. The CDR3 is 16 residues long. V lost 3 bases, J lost 5 bases, and 7 bases stayed unmatched. Germline V gene lookup returns CDR1 SGHTA and CDR2 FQGNSA. The CDR3 DNA sequence: TGTGCCAGCAGCTTCCTCTCGACAGGGCATAATTCACCCCTCCACTTT. It is translated as CASSFLSTGHNSPLHF. Full variable domain (rest looked up from reference TRBV7-2 and TRBJ1-6): GAGVSQSPSNKVTEKGKDVELRCDPISGHTALYWYRQSLGQGLEFLIYFQGNSAPDKSGLPSDRFSAERTGGSVSTLTIQRTQQEDSAVYLCASSFLSTGHNSPLHFGNGTRLTVT.

The chain is built from TRBV5-4 and TRBJ1-2; D remains ambiguous. With 4 bases removed from V and 0 bases from J, the gap between germline ends came to 13 bases. Germline V gives CDR1 SGHNT, CDR2 YYREEE (reference sequence). CDR3 length equals 15 residues. CDR3 DNA sequence: TGTGCCAGCAGCGCCTGGGGAATAACTAACTATGGCTACACCTTC. Its translation is CASSAWGITNYGYTF.

V is TRBV4-1 and J is TRBJ1-2, with D uncertain. The CDR3 is made up of 14 amino acids. Germline V CDR1 and CDR2: MGHRA, YSYEKL. V was cut by 0 bases and J by 4 bases, with 9 bases left in between. The CDR3 region has the DNA TGCGCCAGCAGCCAAGACCGCCGGCCCTATGGCTACACCTTC. It codes for CASSQDRRPYGYTF.

This chain joins TRBV2 and TRBJ2-7; no definite D call. V gave up 1 base and J gave up 3 bases, with 4 bases separating them. CDR3 length: 12 amino acids. Germline V gene lookup returns CDR1 SNHLY and CDR2 FYNNEI. In DNA, the CDR3 is TGTGCCAGCAGTGAAGGGTACTACGAGCAGTACTTC. Amino acids: CASSEGYYEQYF. The full variable domain, with the rest looked up from reference TRBV2 and TRBJ2-7, is EPEVTQTPSHQVTQMGQEVILRCVPISNHLYFYWYRQILGQKVEFLVSFYNNEISEKSEIFDDQFSVERPDGSNFTLKIRSTKLEDSAMYFCASSEGYYEQYFGPGTRLTVT.

The chain joins TRBV4-1 to TRBJ1-1; D is uncertain. Germline CDR1 reads MGHRA; CDR2 reads YSYEKL. The CDR3 is 13 residues long. Trimming removed 0 bases from V and 8 bases from J, with 10 bases in between. CDR3: CASSQDRSAEAFF. The CDR3 DNA sequence: TGCGCCAGCAGCCAAGATAGGTCGGCAGAAGCTTTCTTT.

CDR3 amino acids: CASSLGQSSYEQYF. The CDR3 bases are TGTGCCAGCAGCTTAGGCCAGAGCTCCTACGAGCAGTACTTC. The chain joins TRBV11-2 to TRBJ2-7, with D unresolved. This CDR3 comprises 14 residues. The germline gives CDR1 SGHAT, CDR2 FQNNGV. Trimming took off 1 base at V and 0 bases at J, with 7 bases between the two ends.

V usage is TRBV4-3 and J usage is TRBJ2-2, with 9 bases lining up with TRBD1. The V gene end was trimmed by 1 base and the J gene end by 5 bases; junction bases not matched to a gene: 8. The CDR3 covers 17 residues. Germline lookup yields CDR1 LGHNA and CDR2 YSLEER. In DNA form, the CDR3 reads TGCGCCAGCAGCCAAGTAACCGGACAGGGGCGGACCGGGGAGCTGTTTTTT. Translating it yields CASSQVTGQGRTGELFF.

The gene calls are TRBV7-9 and TRBJ2-2; D may be TRBD1 (5 bases). The CDR3 is 16 residues long. CDR1 SEHNR and CDR2 FQNEAQ come from the germline V gene (reference sequence). The ends were cut back, 4 bases at V and 0 bases at J, with 12 bases in the middle. The CDR3 sequence is CASSYLRTTNTGELFF. In DNA form, the CDR3 reads TGTGCCAGCAGCTATTTAAGGACAACGAACACCGGGGAGCTGTTTTTT.

The chain employs TRBV7-9 and TRBJ2-7; D remains ambiguous. With 5 bases removed from V and 2 bases from J, the gap between germline ends came to 7 bases. This CDR3 has 12 amino acids. CDR1 is SEHNR and CDR2 is FQNEAQ in the germline V gene (reference sequence). DNA of the CDR3: TGTGCCAGCAGCCGACGGACCTACGAGCAGTACTTC. Protein: CASSRRTYEQYF.

This sequence joins TRBV4-1 and TRBJ1-2; D remains unclear. Per germline, CDR1 MGHRA and CDR2 YSYEKL. V dropped 7 bases and J dropped 0 bases, with 15 bases sitting between them. The CDR3 extends over 15 amino acids. The chain's CDR3 is CASNLGQDSNYGYTF. The CDR3 DNA sequence: TGCGCCAGCAATCTCGGCCAGGACTCTAACTATGGCTACACCTTC.

J is TRBJ2-1 and V is TRBV19; 12 nucleotides agree with TRBD2. CDR1 LNHDA and CDR2 SQIVND come from the germline V gene (reference sequence). The CDR3 loop spans 15 amino acids. Trimming cost V 4 bases and J 5 bases; bases outside gene matches: 3. CDR3 DNA: TGTGCCAGTAGTACCCTAGCGGGGGGGGACAATGAGCAGTTCTTC. Amino acids: CASSTLAGGDNEQFF.

The chain carries TRBV25-1 and TRBJ2-3, with 7 bases aligning to TRBD2. V shed 4 bases and J 0 bases; nucleotides not matched to a gene: 10. The CDR3 length is 17 residues. Looked up from germline, CDR1 is MGHDK and CDR2 is SYGVNS. The CDR3 nucleotides read TGTGCCAGCAGTGGGGTCGTGGGGGGAGGGAGCACAGATACGCAGTATTTT. Translation gives CASSGVVGGGSTDTQYF. Combining the CDR3 with reference TRBV25-1 and TRBJ2-3 gives the whole variable domain EADIYQTPRYLVIGTGKKITLECSQTMGHDKMYWYQQDPGMELHLIHYSYGVNSTEKGDLSSESTVSRIRTEHFPLTLESARPSHTSQYLCASSGVVGGGSTDTQYFGPGTRLTVL.

CDR3 bases: TGTGCCTGGAGTGCCCGGGGGCAGGGCTCCCCTTTCGCTTTCTTT. Amino acids: CAWSARGQGSPFAFF. V and J are TRBV30 and TRBJ1-1; D is possibly TRBD1 (6 bases). Trimming pared 1 base from V and 11 bases from J, leaving 23 bases between. The CDR3 totals 15 residues. In germline, CDR1 is GTSNPN, CDR2 SVGIG (reference sequence).

The chain links TRBV9 to TRBJ2-6, with D perhaps TRBD1 (6 bases). The germline V and J ends were trimmed by 0 bases and 4 bases, with 11 bases remaining between them. Germline V gives CDR1 SGDLS, CDR2 YYNGEE. This CDR3 spans 16 amino acids. This chain's CDR3 is CASSVAWGPGANVLTF. CDR3 DNA sequence: TGTGCCAGCAGCGTAGCTTGGGGGCCCGGGGCCAACGTCCTGACTTTC.

The chain recombines TRBV1 with TRBJ1-1; the table assigns TRBD1, which was not confirmed against the DNA. TRBV1 is described as a pseudogene. The CDR3 length is 16 residues. In DNA form, the CDR3 reads TGCACCAGCAGCCAGAGGCGACCGGGACAGAACACTGAAGCTTTCTTT. Amino acid sequence: CTSSQRRPGQNTEAFF.

The gene calls are TRBV6-1 and TRBJ2-7; D remains unclear. Trimming took off 2 bases at V and 4 bases at J, with 3 bases between the two ends. Germline V CDR1 and CDR2: MNHNS, SASEGT. CDR3 size: 11 residues. The CDR3 protein is CASSESYEQYF. The CDR3, as DNA: TGTGCCAGCAGTGAAAGTTACGAGCAGTACTTC.

This chain links TRBV28 with TRBJ2-5, with D unresolved. V was shortened by 3 bases and J by 4 bases, with 3 bases between the two germline ends. Germline V gene lookup returns CDR1 MDHEN and CDR2 SYDVKM. The CDR3 sequence is 11 residues long. The CDR3 nucleotides read TGTGCCAGCAGTTTTGGAGAGACCCAGTACTTC. It encodes CASSFGETQYF.

The chain recombines TRBV9 with TRBJ2-3, with D maybe TRBD2 (5 bases). The V end was cut by 0 bases, the J end by 1 base, with 12 bases between. The CDR3 contains 16 residues. Germline V CDR1 and CDR2: SGDLS, YYNGEE. The CDR3 reads CASSVVDGSGTDTQYF. The DNA of the CDR3 is TGTGCCAGCAGCGTAGTCGATGGGAGTGGCACAGATACGCAGTATTTT. The variable domain in full, with the rest retrieved from reference TRBV9 and TRBJ2-3, is DSGVTQTPKHLITATGQRVTLRCSPRSGDLSVYWYQQSLDQGLQFLIQYYNGEERAKGNILERFSAQQFPDLHSELNLSSLELGDSALYFCASSVVDGSGTDTQYFGPGTRLTVL.

The chain joins TRBV19 to TRBJ2-1; 7 bases map to TRBD2. J lost 4 bases, V lost 5 bases, and 8 bases had no gene match. The V gene's germline CDR1 is LNHDA and CDR2 SQIVND (reference sequence). The CDR3 covers 15 residues. CDR3 bases: TGTGCCAGTAGTCCCAGGACTAGTCTTTACAATGAGCAGTTCTTC. Translation: CASSPRTSLYNEQFF.

The CDR3 loop is CASGTVGHQPQHF. Here the CDR3 DNA reads TGTGCCAGCGGGACAGTCGGCCATCAGCCCCAGCATTTT. J is TRBJ1-5 and V is TRBV2, with 7 nucleotides matching TRBD1. The CDR3 is made up of 13 amino acids. V was pared by 8 bases and J by 5 bases, with 6 bases of the junction left unmatched. The germline V gene has CDR1 SNHLY and CDR2 FYNNEI.

This clone was detected once. The chain has TRBV27 and TRBJ2-2, with D tentatively TRBD1 (7 bases). This CDR3 has 17 amino acids. Trimming took off 0 bases at V and 6 bases at J, with 17 bases between the two ends. Germline V gene sequence: CDR1 MNHEY, CDR2 SMNVEV (reference sequence). CDR3 coding DNA: TGTGCCAGCAGTTTATCGACCTTCAGGGGGGTCCCCGGGGAGCTGTTTTTT. Translating gives CASSLSTFRGVPGELFF.

The genes are TRBV6-4 and TRBJ2-3; D not certain. Germline CDR1 reads MRHNA; CDR2 reads SNTAGT. This CDR3 has 16 amino acids. Trimming took 3 bases from V and 4 from J, leaving 17 bases between them. The CDR3 DNA is TGTGCCAGCAGTGAAAAGCCTGGCATAGGGCCAGATACGCAGTATTTT. As protein: CASSEKPGIGPDTQYF.

In DNA, the CDR3 is TGTGCCATCAGTGACCCGGGACGGACGGCCGAGACGGGAGGCTACACCTTC. Translation: CAISDPGRTAETGGYTF. The gene calls are TRBV10-3 and TRBJ1-2, with TRBD1 as a possible D gene (5 bases). V gave up 3 bases and J gave up 8 bases, with 25 bases separating them. The CDR3 covers 17 residues. Germline-derived CDR1 and CDR2 are ENHRY and SYGVKD.

The chain combines TRBV11-2 with TRBJ1-5, with D perhaps TRBD1 (5 bases). The V gene's germline CDR1 is SGHAT and CDR2 FQNNGV. The CDR3 runs 14 residues. V was pared by 5 bases and J by 2 bases, with 10 bases between. The CDR3 spells CASSSDSGNQPQHF. CDR3 DNA: TGTGCCAGCAGCAGTGACAGTGGCAATCAGCCCCAGCATTTT.